A selection of T cell receptor beta chains follows, all from one sample in a study of T cells in Graves' hyperthyroidism and ophthalmopathy. TCRdb re-analysed the multiplex PCR reads in MiXCR, keeping a single row per CDR3 protein. The repertoire holds about 510,000 distinct CDR3 sequences, around 13% seen once, with roughly 13% in the top ten. The specimen was blood. Receptors originate from a woman in her thirties or forties with Graves' hyperthyroidism. CDR3s include the opening cysteine and the closing phenylalanine or tryptophan. The order of the fields is clone size, D gene, J gene, V gene, CDR3 protein, CDR3 DNA. A D gene is named only where the DNA matches it firmly. A clone size is listed for some rows: how often the clone was seen (once, few, many), or a class if it is expanded.

size: many; D: TRBD2; J: TRBJ2-5; V: TRBV2; CDR3: CASSEAIAGGRDETQYF; DNA: TGTGCCAGCAGTGAAGCGATAGCGGGAGGAAGAGATGAGACCCAGTACTTC
size: few; D: .; J: TRBJ1-6; V: TRBV6-1; CDR3: CASSERNAPLHF; DNA: TGTGCCAGCAGTGAAAGAAACGCACCCCTCCACTTT
size: .; D: .; J: TRBJ2-2; V: TRBV28; CDR3: CASSPGHRNTGELFF; DNA: TGTGCCAGCAGTCCGGGACACCGGAACACCGGGGAGCTGTTTTTT
size: .; D: .; J: TRBJ1-3; V: TRBV5-1; CDR3: CASSLENTIYF; DNA: TGCGCCAGCAGCTTAGAAAACACCATATATTTT
size: many; D: .; J: TRBJ1-5; V: TRBV6-1; CDR3: CASRMDSYSNQPQHF; DNA: TGTGCCAGCAGGATGGACAGCTATAGCAATCAGCCCCAGCATTTT
size: .; D: TRBD2; J: TRBJ2-1; V: TRBV6-1; CDR3: CATTSGRANEQFF; DNA: TGTGCCACGACTAGCGGGAGGGCCAATGAGCAGTTCTTC
size: few; D: TRBD1; J: TRBJ2-1; V: TRBV27; CDR3: CASSPNYRDRGSYNEQFF; DNA: TGTGCCAGCTCACCAAACTACCGGGACAGGGGCTCCTACAATGAGCAGTTCTTC
size: few; D: TRBD1; J: TRBJ1-1; V: TRBV4-1; CDR3: CASSQEPWTGGSTEAFF; DNA: TGCGCCAGCAGCCAAGAGCCATGGACAGGCGGGAGCACTGAAGCTTTCTTT
size: few; D: TRBD2; J: TRBJ2-5; V: TRBV6-1; CDR3: CASSRGGGPRETQYF; DNA: TGTGCCAGCAGTCGGGGGGGAGGGCCCCGGGAGACCCAGTACTTC
size: many; D: TRBD2; J: TRBJ2-1; V: TRBV2; CDR3: CASSEPREESYNEQFF; DNA: TGTGCCAGCAGTGAACCGCGGGAGGAGTCCTACAATGAGCAGTTCTTC
size: few; D: TRBD1; J: TRBJ2-2; V: TRBV6-1; CDR3: CASRPEQGGTGELFF; DNA: TGTGCCAGCAGGCCAGAACAGGGGGGCACCGGGGAGCTGTTTTTT
size: many; D: TRBD1; J: TRBJ2-5; V: TRBV2; CDR3: CASKGGTGNQETQYF; DNA: TGTGCCAGCAAGGGGGGGACAGGGAACCAAGAGACCCAGTACTTC
size: many; D: .; J: TRBJ2-7; V: TRBV7-2; CDR3: CASSLSRQYEQYF; DNA: TGTGCCAGCAGCCTAAGTCGCCAATACGAGCAGTACTTC
size: many; D: .; J: TRBJ2-2; V: TRBV5-1; CDR3: CASSPGGTDYTGELFF; DNA: TGCGCCAGCAGCCCGGGCGGGACAGATTACACCGGGGAGCTGTTTTTT
size: .; D: .; J: TRBJ2-2; V: TRBV12-3/TRBV12-4; CDR3: CATVWAPTGELFF; DNA: TGTGCCACTGTGTGGGCCCCCACCGGGGAGCTGTTTTTT
size: .; D: .; J: TRBJ1-4; V: TRBV5-1; CDR3: CASGPEGNPNEKLFF; DNA: TGCGCCAGCGGACCCGAGGGGAATCCTAATGAAAAACTGTTTTTT
size: many; D: .; J: TRBJ1-2; V: TRBV6-1; CDR3: CASVSGTVGGGYTF; DNA: TGTGCCAGCGTTTCCGGGACCGTGGGGGGTGGCTACACCTTC
size: .; D: TRBD1; J: TRBJ2-5; V: TRBV7-2; CDR3: CASSVDRGEETQYF; DNA: TGTGCCAGCAGTGTGGACAGGGGAGAGGAGACCCAGTACTTC